This T cell receptor beta chain derives from a study of T cells after yellow fever vaccination. On the study more broadly: Preparing low-cell-number fractions relied on SMART-Seq v4 Ultra Low Input. Whole-study results and caveats: Most clones from primary vaccination were detected again post-booster (about 95% CD4, around 90% CD8).

This clonotype was detected a few times. The antigen is unknown. The CDR3 loop spans 12 amino acids. V lost 4 bases and J 0 bases, leaving 6 bases between the germline ends. CDR1 and CDR2 (germline): SQVTM, ANQGSEA. Universal primer sites and UMIs were introduced during 5'RACE template-switching synthesis of TCR cDNA. TCRdb called the 5' RACE reads again in MiXCR, with one record for every CDR3 protein. The table includes roughly 340,000 distinct CDR3 sequences, 8.5% to 9% detected once. The sequencing used PBMCs, collected on the day of the first yellow fever vaccination. The clonotype was recovered from a man aged 18 to 30 who received the YFV17D yellow fever vaccine. The V gene is TRBV29-1, the J gene TRBJ2-5; D unclear. The CDR3 DNA reads TGCAGCGTTGGACAAAACCAAGAGACCCAGTACTTC. Protein sequence: CSVGQNQETQYF.